Presented here are 18 T cell receptor beta chains from one specimen sequenced in a study of T cells in localized non-small cell lung cancer. The repertoire was sequenced with immunoSEQ multiplex PCR; TCRdb's copy has only in-frame clones and lacks some. In the table there are about 1,500 clones, roughly 22% of which are singletons. Sequenced material: normal lung tissue next to the tumor, taken before any cancer treatment. All receptors derive from a man between 40 and 70 years old with stage II lung adenocarcinoma.

The V call is TRBV30, the J call TRBJ2-5, with D uncertain. V gave up 2 bases and J gave up 4 bases, with 5 bases separating them. Germline V CDR1 and CDR2: GTSNPN, SVGIG (reference sequence). The CDR3 is made up of 11 amino acids. CDR3 DNA sequence: TGTGCCTGGAGTCCTTCAGAGACCCAGTACTTC. Translation: CAWSPSETQYF.

This sequence joins TRBV29-1 and TRBJ2-5; 7 nucleotides agree with TRBD1. Per germline, CDR1 SQVTM and CDR2 ANQGSEA. The V and J ends lost 6 bases and 4 bases, in that order; junction bases with no gene match: 14. The CDR3 extends over 15 amino acids. The CDR3 nucleotides read TGCAGCGTCATGTCCGGGACAGATCTCGTAGAGACCCAGTACTTC. Its translation is CSVMSGTDLVETQYF.

This chain links TRBV19 with TRBJ1-5, with TRBD1 matching 10 bases. The junction had 2 bases not matched to a gene; V was cut back by 5 bases and J by 7 bases. The germline CDR1 and CDR2 sequences are LNHDA and SQIVND (reference sequence). There are 13 residues in the CDR3. The CDR3 DNA sequence: TGTGCCAGTAGTGGGACAGGGGACCAGCCCCAGCATTTT. It yields the protein CASSGTGDQPQHF.

In this sample, this clone is medium-sized (0.01 to 0.1%). The chain joins TRBV11-3 to TRBJ2-5; D may be TRBD1 (6 bases). Germline V gene data show CDR1 as SGHNT and CDR2 as YENEEA. Trimming shortened V by 0 bases and J by 4 bases, and 12 bases separated the two germline ends. CDR3 size: 15 residues. This chain's CDR3 is CASSLDPAGVETQYF. The CDR3 region has the DNA TGTGCCAGCAGCTTAGATCCCGCAGGGGTAGAGACCCAGTACTTC.

The gene calls are TRBV30 and TRBJ1-5, with a tentative D call TRBD1 (5 bases). The CDR3 contains 13 residues. V lost 3 bases to trimming and J lost 3 bases, with 9 bases between them. Looked up from germline, CDR1 is GTSNPN and CDR2 is SVGIG (reference sequence). This chain's CDR3 is CAWRGGINQPQHF. In nucleotides, the CDR3 is TGTGCCTGGAGGGGGGGAATCAATCAGCCCCAGCATTTT.

The rearrangement joins TRBV28 to TRBJ1-1; unclear D gene. Trimming removed 8 bases at V and 1 base at J, with 14 bases between. In germline, CDR1 is MDHEN, CDR2 SYDVKM. There are 14 residues in the CDR3. DNA of the CDR3: TGTGCCAGCTCCCGGGGAGACGGGAACACTGAAGCTTTCTTT. This translates into CASSRGDGNTEAFF.

This clone came up a few times. The chain couples TRBV28 to TRBJ2-1; 12 bases map to TRBD2. There are 15 residues in the CDR3. The germline CDR1 and CDR2 sequences are MDHEN and SYDVKM. The J segment lost 3 bases and the V segment lost 5 bases, leaving 2 bases of the junction unmatched. In DNA form, the CDR3 reads TGTGCCAGCAGTCGGACTAGCGGGAACTACAATGAGCAGTTCTTC. Its translation is CASSRTSGNYNEQFF. The whole variable domain, filled in from reference TRBV28 and TRBJ2-1, reads DVKVTQSSRYLVKRTGEKVFLECVQDMDHENMFWYRQDPGLGLRLIYFSYDVKMKEKGDIPEGYSVSREKKERFSLILESASTNQTSMYLCASSRTSGNYNEQFFGPGTRLTVL.

The table lists this clone with a few counts. The chain recombines TRBV6-8 with TRBJ2-7; tentative D call: TRBD1 (7 bases). V dropped 6 bases and J dropped 1 base, with 16 bases sitting between them. Germline-derived CDR1 and CDR2 are MNHGY and SAAAGT. CDR3 length equals 15 residues. The CDR3 reads CASSQTGEASYEQYF. In DNA form, the CDR3 reads TGTGCCAGCAGCCAAACAGGGGAGGCGTCCTACGAGCAGTACTTC.

This clone is categorized as medium-sized. The CDR3 coding sequence is TGTGCCAGCAGCGTAGCGGGTAGCGGGGTCCTCAATGAGCAGTTCTTC. Its translation is CASSVAGSGVLNEQFF. The chain couples TRBV9 to TRBJ2-1, with 8 bases matching TRBD2. V was clipped by 0 bases and J by 6 bases; unmatched bases: 8. The CDR3 consists of 16 residues. The germline V gene encodes CDR1 SGDLS and CDR2 YYNGEE.

The genes are TRBV4-1 and TRBJ1-2; D ambiguous. V lost 0 bases, J lost 4 bases, and 6 bases lay in between. Germline V gene lookup returns CDR1 MGHRA and CDR2 YSYEKL. CDR3 length: 13 residues. The CDR3 DNA sequence: TGCGCCAGCAGCCAAGATTCGGTCTATGGCTACACCTTC. Translating it yields CASSQDSVYGYTF.

This chain joins TRBV14 and TRBJ2-1; D gene uncertain. V lost 6 bases, J lost 3 bases, and 12 bases lay in between. CDR1 SGHDN and CDR2 FVKESK come from the germline V gene. This CDR3 contains 14 residues. The CDR3 region has the DNA TGTGCCAGCAGTGGATTGACGCTCTACAATGAGCAGTTCTTC. Amino acid sequence: CASSGLTLYNEQFF. Variable domain in full (rest from reference TRBV14 and TRBJ2-1): EAGVTQFPSHSVIEKGQTVTLRCDPISGHDNLYWYRRVMGKEIKFLLHFVKESKQDESGMPNNRFLAERTGGTYSTLKVQPAELEDSGVYFCASSGLTLYNEQFFGPGTRLTVL.

The chain uses TRBV11-3 and TRBJ1-6; 7 nucleotides match TRBD1. The CDR3 is 14 residues long. Germline-derived CDR1 and CDR2 are SGHNT and YENEEA. Trimming took 7 bases from V and 8 from J; bases not matched to a gene: 8. As DNA, the CDR3 is TGTGCCAGCAAGGGGAGACAGGGATATTCACCCCTCCACTTT. It codes for CASKGRQGYSPLHF.

The chain is built from TRBV19 and TRBJ2-7; tentative D call: TRBD2 (7 bases). This CDR3 spans 13 amino acids. The germline V and J ends were trimmed by 9 bases and 4 bases, with 16 bases remaining between them. Germline values: CDR1 LNHDA, CDR2 SQIVND (reference sequence). CDR3 nucleotides: TGTGCCAGCCGCGAGGGGGGGCGGTACGAGCAGTACTTC. It yields the protein CASREGGRYEQYF.

This clone came up a few times. The rearrangement links TRBV9 to TRBJ2-5; 11 bases are a match to TRBD2. Germline V lookup: CDR1 SGDLS, CDR2 YYNGEE. The CDR3 extends over 15 amino acids. The trim removed 3 bases at V and 5 bases at J, leaving 6 bases unmatched. CDR3 sequence (DNA): TGTGCCAGCAGCGCCGGGGGACTAGCGGCGGAGACCCAGTACTTC. The encoded protein is CASSAGGLAAETQYF.

In its sample, this clone ranks as medium-sized. The rearrangement links TRBV11-3 to TRBJ2-1; no clear D. CDR1 and CDR2 (germline): SGHNT, YENEEA. The CDR3 totals 15 residues. V was trimmed by 0 bases and J by 2 bases, leaving 8 bases between them. This CDR3 reads CASSLEAIAYNEQFF. The CDR3 region has the DNA TGTGCCAGCAGCTTAGAAGCGATAGCCTACAATGAGCAGTTCTTC.

The chain combines TRBV6-1 with TRBJ1-5; maybe TRBD1 (5 bases). The CDR3 spans 14 residues. V lost 0 bases to trimming and J lost 2 bases, with 5 bases between them. Per the germline V gene, CDR1 is MNHNS and CDR2 is SASEGT. CDR3 coding DNA: TGTGCCAGCAGTGAAGCAGGGGGCAATCAGCCCCAGCATTTT. Its translation: CASSEAGGNQPQHF.

The chain is built from TRBV7-1 and TRBJ2-3; 8 bases line up with TRBD1. TRBV7-1 is labeled an ORF, and its function is uncertain. The CDR3 is 13 amino acids. With V trimmed by 5 bases and J by 8 bases, 6 bases remained unmatched. The CDR3: CASSPRGRGTQYF. The CDR3 DNA reads TGTGCCAGCAGCCCCAGGGGGCGGGGTACGCAGTATTTT.

This clone is categorized as large. The chain is built from TRBV11-3 and TRBJ1-5; D perhaps matches TRBD1 (5 bases). The CDR3 is made up of 14 amino acids. CDR1 is SGHNT, CDR2 YENEEA, per germline. V lost 5 bases, J lost 5 bases, and 13 bases lay in between. CDR3 amino acids: CASSPRQLYQPQHF. The CDR3 coding sequence is TGTGCCAGCAGCCCACGACAGCTATATCAGCCCCAGCATTTT. The full variable domain, its missing parts supplied by reference TRBV11-3 and TRBJ1-5, is EAGVVQSPRYKIIEKKQPVAFWCNPISGHNTLYWYLQNLGQGPELLIRYENEEAVDDSQLPKDRFSAERLKGVDSTLKIQPAELGDSAVYLCASSPRQLYQPQHFGDGTRLSIL.